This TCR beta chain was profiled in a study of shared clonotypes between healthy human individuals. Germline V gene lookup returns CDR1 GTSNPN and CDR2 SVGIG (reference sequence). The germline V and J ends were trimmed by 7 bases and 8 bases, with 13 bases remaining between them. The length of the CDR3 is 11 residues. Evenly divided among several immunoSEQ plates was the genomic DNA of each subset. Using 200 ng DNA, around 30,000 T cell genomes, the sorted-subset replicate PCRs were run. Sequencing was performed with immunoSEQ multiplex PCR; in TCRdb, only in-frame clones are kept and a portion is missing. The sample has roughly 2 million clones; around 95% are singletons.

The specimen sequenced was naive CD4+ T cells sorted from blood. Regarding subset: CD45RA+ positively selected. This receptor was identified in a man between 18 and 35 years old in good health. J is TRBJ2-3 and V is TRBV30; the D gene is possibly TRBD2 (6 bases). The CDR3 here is CASNPGGTQYF. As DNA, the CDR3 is TGTGCCTCCAACCCCGGGGGTACGCAGTATTTT.